These 32 T cell receptor beta chains were sequenced from one sample in a study of cytomegalovirus exposure and HLA in healthy donors. The primer mix had 60 Vbeta and 13 Jbeta primers. The protocol was immunoSEQ multiplex PCR, while the TCRdb copy is restricted to in-frame clones and leaves out a portion. Here the sample table reports over 100,000 clones. Material for sequencing was PBMCs. These receptors were collected from a man under 40 in good health and CMV-seronegative.

This chain joins TRBV27 and TRBJ2-2, with 8 nucleotides matching TRBD2. The germline V gene has CDR1 MNHEY and CDR2 SMNVEV (reference sequence). The CDR3 has 15 amino acids. The ends lost 4 bases at V and 6 bases at J; junction bases unmatched: 7. The CDR3 spells CASSSAGGPAGELFF. CDR3 sequence (DNA): TGTGCCAGCAGTTCCGCGGGGGGCCCGGCCGGGGAGCTGTTTTTT.

CDR3 loop: CASSQDGRVEKLFF. In nucleotides, the CDR3 is TGCGCCAGCAGCCAAGACGGTCGCGTTGAAAAACTGTTTTTT. This chain uses TRBV4-3 with TRBJ1-4; D gene unclear. Germline lookup yields CDR1 LGHNA and CDR2 YSLEER. The CDR3 extends over 14 amino acids. Trimming left V 0 bases short and J 7 bases short, with 9 bases between.

The CDR3 sequence: CASSQDTPGTDTQYF. CDR3 DNA: TGCGCCAGCAGCCAAGATACGCCGGGGACAGATACGCAGTATTTT. The chain is built from TRBV4-3 and TRBJ2-3; D may be TRBD2 (5 bases). Between the trimmed V and J ends, which lost 0 bases and 3 bases, there was a span of 10 bases. The length of the CDR3 is 15 residues. CDR1 and CDR2 (germline): LGHNA, YSLEER.

The chain is built from TRBV4-2 and TRBJ2-7; TRBD2 agrees at 7 bases. The trim removed 4 bases at V and 4 bases at J, leaving 13 bases unmatched. Germline CDR1 LGHNA, CDR2 YNFKEQ. The CDR3 has 16 amino acids. Here the CDR3 DNA reads TGTGCCAGCAGCCGGGCCTCCGGGACTATTCTTTACGAGCAGTACTTC. It is translated as CASSRASGTILYEQYF.

The V gene is TRBV5-1, the J gene TRBJ2-5, with 10 bases that match TRBD2. The germline gives CDR1 SGHRS, CDR2 YFSETQ. The V and J ends lost 0 bases and 3 bases, in that order; junction bases with no gene match: 8. This CDR3 region has 17 residues. The CDR3 here is CASSLGVAGGVEETQYF. The CDR3 nucleotides read TGCGCCAGCAGCTTGGGAGTAGCGGGGGGCGTCGAAGAGACCCAGTACTTC. The whole variable domain, remainder taken from reference TRBV5-1 and TRBJ2-5, is KAGVTQTPRYLIKTRGQQVTLSCSPISGHRSVSWYQQTPGQGLQFLFEYFSETQRNKGNFPGRFSGRQFSNSRSEMNVSTLELGDSALYLCASSLGVAGGVEETQYFGPGTRLLVL.

The J gene is TRBJ1-2, the V gene TRBV20-1; no firm D call. Trimming took off 7 bases at V and 6 bases at J, with 6 bases between the two ends. The length of the CDR3 is 9 residues. Germline V gives CDR1 DFQATT, CDR2 SNEGSKA (reference sequence). CDR3 bases: TGCAGTGTGGGCAATGGCTACACCTTC. Translation gives CSVGNGYTF.

The chain employs TRBV5-1 and TRBJ2-5, with a possible D match to TRBD1 (6 bases). The DNA end lines up better with TRBJ2-7; the J call may be wrong. The germline gives CDR1 SGHRS, CDR2 YFSETQ. This CDR3 region has 13 residues. For the CDR3, the DNA is TGCGCCAGCGGGACAACTTCGAACTACGAGCAGTACTTC. It encodes CASGTTSNYEQYF.

This chain connects TRBV5-1 to TRBJ2-5; TRBD1 matches 8 bases. Germline lookup yields CDR1 SGHRS and CDR2 YFSETQ. V lost 2 bases and J lost 4; bases outside the gene matches: 7. The CDR3 loop spans 15 amino acids. DNA of the CDR3: TGCGCCAGCAGCTTTACGGACAGGGTAGTAGAGACCCAGTACTTC. It codes for CASSFTDRVVETQYF.

The chain carries TRBV6-1 and TRBJ2-4; TRBD2 might be the D (6 bases). Germline V lookup: CDR1 MNHNS, CDR2 SASEGT. The CDR3 covers 14 residues. Trimming took 6 bases from V and 3 from J, leaving 12 bases between them. The CDR3 here is CASRGGYDKNIQYF. In DNA form, the CDR3 reads TGTGCCAGCAGGGGGGGTTACGACAAAAACATTCAGTACTTC.

The chain is built from TRBV6-1 and TRBJ1-5; 10 nucleotides agree with TRBD1. Germline V gives CDR1 MNHNS, CDR2 SASEGT. The CDR3 totals 19 residues. J lost 0 bases, V lost 0 bases, and 8 bases had no gene match. CDR3 protein: CASSEADRGPVYSNQPQHF. DNA for the CDR3: TGTGCCAGCAGTGAAGCCGACAGGGGGCCCGTCTATAGCAATCAGCCCCAGCATTTT.

The rearrangement links TRBV5-4 to TRBJ2-6; a possible D gene is TRBD1 (5 bases). Looked up from germline, CDR1 is SGHNT and CDR2 is YYREEE (reference sequence). V was clipped by 1 base and J by 1 base, with 9 bases between them. The CDR3 contains 16 residues. In DNA form, the CDR3 reads TGTGCCAGCAGCTTGCCCAGGGTTTCTGGGGCCAACGTCCTGACTTTC. It translates to CASSLPRVSGANVLTF.

This chain uses TRBV5-6 with TRBJ2-1; the match to TRBD2 covers 10 bases. Trimming removed 0 bases from V and 6 bases from J; junction bases left unmatched: 6. The CDR3 has 16 residues. The germline gives CDR1 SGHDT, CDR2 YYEEEE. The CDR3 bases are TGTGCCAGCAGCTTGGAAAGCGGGGGGGCCCTCAATGAGCAGTTCTTC. Translated, it gives CASSLESGGALNEQFF.

The V call is TRBV2, the J call TRBJ1-5, with 9 bases matching TRBD1. The CDR3 is 15 residues long. V trimming: 6 bases; J trimming: 1 base; junction bases outside the gene matches: 4. Per germline, CDR1 SNHLY and CDR2 FYNNEI. Here the CDR3 reads CASSRQGVSNQPQHF. For the CDR3, the DNA is TGTGCCAGCAGCAGACAGGGGGTGAGCAATCAGCCCCAGCATTTT.

Comments on this clone: At one of its ends the junction is not consistent with the germline gene, which may arise from a read error. Other nucleotide sequences in the sample specify the same CDR3. The chain is built from TRBV12-5 and TRBJ2-7; weak D call: TRBD2 (6 bases). CDR3 length: 14 amino acids. Germline CDR1 is LGHNT and CDR2 is FRNRAP. The CDR3 here is CASGSGSGSYEQYF. The CDR3 DNA is TGTGCCAGTGGTTCGGGTAGCGGCTCCTACGAGCAGTACTTC.

V and J are TRBV27 and TRBJ2-2, with TRBD2 matching over 10 bases. The V and J ends lost 2 bases and 5 bases, in that order; junction bases with no gene match: 5. From germline, CDR1 is MNHEY and CDR2 SMNVEV (reference sequence). This CDR3 is built from 16 residues. The CDR3 is CASSLELAGRTGELFF. CDR3 coding DNA: TGTGCCAGCAGTTTAGAACTAGCGGGGCGTACCGGGGAGCTGTTTTTT.

This chain connects TRBV5-4 to TRBJ1-2; D is undetermined. V lost 1 base, J lost 13 bases, and 17 bases lay in between. CDR3 length: 13 amino acids. From germline, CDR1 is SGHNT and CDR2 YYREEE (reference sequence). This chain's CDR3 is CASSLKAAGWSTF. The CDR3 DNA is TGTGCCAGCAGCTTGAAGGCAGCGGGCTGGTCCACCTTC.

Details on this clone: Other DNA variants within this sample encode the same CDR3. The V and J genes are TRBV6-4 and TRBJ2-3, with 10 nucleotides matching TRBD2. Trimming removed 2 bases from V and 2 bases from J; junction bases left unmatched: 1. From germline, CDR1 is MRHNA and CDR2 SNTAGT. This CDR3 is built from 15 residues. As DNA, the CDR3 is TGTGCCAGCAGTGACAGCGGGGGGGCCACAGATACGCAGTATTTT. This codes for CASSDSGGATDTQYF.

The V and J genes are TRBV6-5 and TRBJ1-2; TRBD1 matches at 9 bases. The V gene end was trimmed by 6 bases and the J gene end by 7 bases; junction bases not matched to a gene: 0. Per germline, CDR1 MNHEY and CDR2 SVGAGI. The CDR3 loop spans 11 amino acids. CDR3 protein: CASRTGGGYTF. CDR3 nucleotides: TGTGCCAGCAGGACAGGGGGTGGCTACACCTTC.

The genes are TRBV11-2 and TRBJ1-5; perhaps TRBD1 as D (6 bases). The CDR3 contains 15 residues. V dropped 0 bases and J dropped 5 bases, with 11 bases sitting between them. CDR1 is SGHAT and CDR2 is FQNNGV in the germline V gene. CDR3 DNA: TGTGCCAGCAGCTTAGATTCGGGGGGCGATCAGCCCCAGCATTTT. This translates into CASSLDSGGDQPQHF.

The chain uses TRBV5-1 and TRBJ2-3; 15 bases are shared with TRBD2. This CDR3 region has 17 residues. V was clipped by 4 bases and J by 1 base; unmatched bases: 4. CDR1 SGHRS and CDR2 YFSETQ come from the germline V gene. The CDR3 sequence is CASSTGTSGGRTDTQYF. Written as DNA, the CDR3 is TGCGCCAGCAGCACCGGGACTAGCGGGGGGCGCACAGATACGCAGTATTTT. The full variable domain, completed using reference TRBV5-1 and TRBJ2-3, is KAGVTQTPRYLIKTRGQQVTLSCSPISGHRSVSWYQQTPGQGLQFLFEYFSETQRNKGNFPGRFSGRQFSNSRSEMNVSTLELGDSALYLCASSTGTSGGRTDTQYFGPGTRLTVL.

Concerning this clone itself: At one of its ends the junction is not consistent with the germline gene, which may arise from a read error. At the DNA level, this CDR3 is encoded by other sequences in the same sample as well. The chain carries TRBV5-5 and TRBJ2-2, with 7 bases that match TRBD2. In germline, CDR1 is SGHKS, CDR2 YYEKEE (reference sequence). CDR3 length: 14 residues. The CDR3 DNA reads TGTGCTAGCAGCTGGGGGGGTGGGACCGGGGAGCTGTTTTTT. Encoded protein: CASSWGGGTGELFF.

V usage is TRBV5-4 and J usage is TRBJ2-1, with 8 bases identical to TRBD1. The CDR3 is made up of 18 amino acids. V was pared by 1 base and J by 4 bases, with 13 bases of the junction left unmatched. The germline V gene encodes CDR1 SGHNT and CDR2 YYREEE (reference sequence). The CDR3 protein is CASSLFPETGGRYNEQFF. The CDR3 DNA sequence: TGTGCCAGCAGCTTGTTTCCCGAAACAGGGGGACGGTACAATGAGCAGTTCTTC.

The V gene is TRBV18, the J gene TRBJ1-1; D is ambiguous. The CDR3 has 12 amino acids. Germline V gene lookup returns CDR1 KGHSH and CDR2 LQKENI. V dropped 0 bases and J dropped 5 bases, with 4 bases sitting between them. CDR3 residues: CASSPPRTEAFF. The CDR3 bases are TGTGCCAGCTCACCACCCAGGACTGAAGCTTTCTTT.

DNA for the CDR3: TGTGCCAGCAGTGGGGGACAGCCAGGTTCCTATAATTCACCCCTCCACTTT. Amino acid sequence: CASSGGQPGSYNSPLHF. The V call is TRBV2, the J call TRBJ1-6, with TRBD1 matching 7 bases. The V gene end was trimmed by 4 bases and the J gene end by 1 base; junction bases not matched to a gene: 7. CDR1 is SNHLY, CDR2 FYNNEI, per germline. This CDR3 is 17 amino acids long.

The chain couples TRBV9 to TRBJ2-2, with D perhaps TRBD1 (5 bases). CDR1 and CDR2 from the germline V gene are SGDLS and YYNGEE. The CDR3 is 15 residues long. Trimming pared 3 bases from V and 1 base from J, leaving 10 bases between. This CDR3 reads CASSGDSMNTGELFF. CDR3 coding DNA: TGTGCCAGCAGCGGCGACAGCATGAACACCGGGGAGCTGTTTTTT.

This chain uses TRBV5-1 with TRBJ2-3, with 7 bases lining up with TRBD1. CDR1 is SGHRS, CDR2 YFSETQ, per germline. The CDR3 contains 15 residues. J lost 2 bases, V lost 7 bases, and 10 bases had no gene match. The CDR3 nucleotides read TGCGCCAGCGCAGCAACGGGACAGTCCACAGATACGCAGTATTTT. Translating gives CASAATGQSTDTQYF.

This chain connects TRBV6-6 to TRBJ2-2; 7 bases match TRBD1. CDR1 is MNHNY and CDR2 is SVGAGI in the germline V gene (reference sequence). The length of the CDR3 is 16 residues. The V segment lost 2 bases and the J segment 5 bases; nucleotides outside the gene matches: 8. The CDR3 is CASSYSQGVETGELFF. CDR3 in DNA: TGTGCCAGCAGTTACAGCCAGGGGGTAGAAACCGGGGAGCTGTTTTTT.

The CDR3 reads CATSRGRQGSQPQHF. As DNA, the CDR3 is TGTGCCACCAGCAGAGGTAGGCAGGGGAGCCAGCCCCAGCATTTT. The J gene is TRBJ1-5, the V gene TRBV15, with a weak D call TRBD1 (6 bases). This CDR3 region has 15 residues. V was trimmed by 1 base and J by 7 bases, leaving 14 bases between them. Germline V lookup: CDR1 LNHNV, CDR2 YYDKDF (reference sequence).

The chain joins TRBV4-3 to TRBJ1-1, with D tentatively TRBD1 (5 bases). Germline V gene lookup returns CDR1 LGHNA and CDR2 YSLEER. Deletions cut 0 bases from V and 10 bases from J, with 21 bases between. This CDR3 comprises 16 residues. The CDR3 spells CASSQESPGTIPGAFF. In DNA, the CDR3 is TGCGCCAGCAGCCAAGAGTCGCCGGGGACTATACCCGGAGCTTTCTTT.

The genes are TRBV19 and TRBJ2-4; TRBD2 aligns across 10 bases. Trimming at V came to 2 bases and at J to 2 bases, leaving 6 bases not matched to a gene. CDR3 length: 17 residues. Germline CDR1 reads LNHDA; CDR2 reads SQIVND (reference sequence). In nucleotides, the CDR3 is TGTGCCAGTAGTATAAGCCCTAGCGGGGGAACCAAAAACATTCAGTACTTC. Its translation is CASSISPSGGTKNIQYF.

The chain combines TRBV11-2 with TRBJ1-1, with D maybe TRBD1 (5 bases). The CDR3 is 14 residues long. Germline V gene data show CDR1 as SGHAT and CDR2 as FQNNGV. Trimming left V 5 bases short and J 5 bases short, with 15 bases between. The CDR3 region has the DNA TGTGCCAGCAGCATTGATAAAGGGGTGACTGAAGCTTTCTTT. Amino acids: CASSIDKGVTEAFF. Complete variable domain (other parts from reference TRBV11-2 and TRBJ1-1): EAGVAQSPRYKIIEKRQSVAFWCNPISGHATLYWYQQILGQGPKLLIQFQNNGVVDDSQLPKDRFSAERLKGVDSTLKIQPAKLEDSAVYLCASSIDKGVTEAFFGQGTRLTVV.

The gene calls are TRBV5-1 and TRBJ2-1, with D tentatively TRBD2 (6 bases). This CDR3 region has 16 residues. Germline CDR1 SGHRS, CDR2 YFSETQ. V lost 3 bases, J lost 1 base, and 14 bases lay in between. CDR3 region: CASSSETSISYNEQFF. The CDR3 nucleotides are TGCGCCAGCAGCTCAGAGACTAGTATATCCTACAATGAGCAGTTCTTC.